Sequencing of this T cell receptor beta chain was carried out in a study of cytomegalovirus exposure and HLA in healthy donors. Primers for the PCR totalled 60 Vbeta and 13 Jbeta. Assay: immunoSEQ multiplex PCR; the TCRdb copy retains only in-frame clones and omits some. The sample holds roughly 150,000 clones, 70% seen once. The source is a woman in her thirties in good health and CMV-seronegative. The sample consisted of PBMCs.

This chain's CDR3 is CASREGVSNYGYTF. The CDR3 coding sequence is TGTGCCAGTCGTGAGGGGGTCTCTAACTATGGCTACACCTTC. V usage is TRBV2 and J usage is TRBJ1-2, with TRBD1 as a possible D gene (6 bases). V dropped 9 bases and J dropped 0 bases, with 14 bases sitting between them. Looked up from germline, CDR1 is SNHLY and CDR2 is FYNNEI. The CDR3 has 14 residues. The full variable domain, rest sourced from reference TRBV2 and TRBJ1-2, is EPEVTQTPSHQVTQMGQEVILRCVPISNHLYFYWYRQILGQKVEFLVSFYNNEISEKSEIFDDQFSVERPDGSNFTLKIRSTKLEDSAMYFCASREGVSNYGYTFGSGTRLTVV.